The rows below give T cell receptor beta chains drawn from one sample of a study of T-cell memory formation after mild COVID-19. MiXCR, applied by TCRdb to the 5' RACE reads, yields one record per CDR3 protein. Of approximately 410,000 distinct CDR3 sequences listed, less than 25% were seen once; the top ten hold around 13%. Sequenced: PBMCs or a T cell subset sorted from them (not recorded which). These receptor sequences come from an adult woman who had mild COVID-19 (a few samples of this study predate the infection). Cell type and time point are not known. Each CDR3 is given with its conserved first and last residue. The order of the fields is clone size, J gene, D gene, V gene, CDR3 protein, CDR3 DNA. The D gene is left open where the match is weak. Clone size, where shown, is once, few, many, or a class for clones that have expanded.

clone_size: few
j_call: TRBJ2-5
d_call: -
v_call: TRBV7-9
cdr3_aa: CASSLAYGYQETQYF
cdr3_nt: TGTGCCAGCAGCTTAGCGTACGGATACCAAGAGACCCAGTACTTC

clone_size: few
j_call: TRBJ1-6
d_call: TRBD1
v_call: TRBV20-1
cdr3_aa: CSARPPDREFTPLHF
cdr3_nt: TGCAGTGCTAGACCCCCGGACAGGGAATTTACACCCCTCCACTTT

clone_size: few
j_call: TRBJ2-7
d_call: TRBD2
v_call: TRBV20-1
cdr3_aa: CSASLAGGTYEQYF
cdr3_nt: TGCAGTGCTAGCCTAGCGGGAGGAACCTACGAGCAGTACTTC

clone_size: few
j_call: TRBJ2-3
d_call: -
v_call: TRBV20-1
cdr3_aa: CSAKWGADTQYF
cdr3_nt: TGCAGTGCTAAGTGGGGGGCAGATACGCAGTATTTT

clone_size: -
j_call: TRBJ2-2
d_call: -
v_call: TRBV2
cdr3_aa: CASKRSTGELFF
cdr3_nt: TGTGCCAGCAAACGTAGTACCGGGGAGCTGTTTTTT

clone_size: few
j_call: TRBJ1-6
d_call: -
v_call: TRBV7-2
cdr3_aa: CASGGRPNSPLHF
cdr3_nt: TGTGCCAGCGGTGGCAGGCCTAATTCACCCCTCCACTTT

clone_size: -
j_call: TRBJ2-7
d_call: TRBD1
v_call: TRBV5-1
cdr3_aa: CASSLGGRNEQYF
cdr3_nt: TGCGCCAGCAGCTTAGGGGGCCGGAACGAGCAGTACTTC

clone_size: few
j_call: TRBJ2-3
d_call: -
v_call: TRBV18
cdr3_aa: CASSPLKRTSTDTQYF
cdr3_nt: TGTGCCAGCTCACCACTCAAGCGAACTAGCACAGATACGCAGTATTTT

clone_size: -
j_call: TRBJ2-3
d_call: -
v_call: TRBV11-2
cdr3_aa: CASSDLPSKADTQYF
cdr3_nt: TGTGCCAGCAGCGACCTTCCTAGCAAGGCAGATACGCAGTATTTT

clone_size: few
j_call: TRBJ2-7
d_call: TRBD1
v_call: TRBV7-2
cdr3_aa: CASSKETGGLREQYF
cdr3_nt: TGTGCCAGCAGCAAGGAGACAGGGGGCTTGAGGGAGCAGTACTTC

clone_size: few
j_call: TRBJ2-1
d_call: -
v_call: TRBV24-1
cdr3_aa: CATSESGTPASNEQFF
cdr3_nt: TGTGCCACCAGTGAGTCCGGGACACCCGCCAGCAATGAGCAGTTCTTC

clone_size: -
j_call: TRBJ2-2
d_call: TRBD2
v_call: TRBV7-2
cdr3_aa: CASSLTGGQAGELFF
cdr3_nt: TGTGCCAGCAGCTTAACGGGGGGGCAGGCCGGGGAGCTGTTTTTT

clone_size: -
j_call: TRBJ2-1
d_call: -
v_call: TRBV6-5
cdr3_aa: CASSYPGLGYNEQFF
cdr3_nt: TGTGCCAGCAGTTACCCGGGACTTGGCTACAATGAGCAGTTCTTC

clone_size: -
j_call: TRBJ2-3
d_call: TRBD2
v_call: TRBV11-2
cdr3_aa: CASSLFHPGGGKADTQYF
cdr3_nt: TGTGCCAGCAGCTTATTTCACCCCGGCGGGGGGAAGGCAGATACGCAGTATTTT

clone_size: few
j_call: TRBJ1-4
d_call: TRBD1
v_call: TRBV5-1
cdr3_aa: CASSRDSRNEKLFF
cdr3_nt: TGCGCCAGCAGTCGGGACAGCAGGAATGAAAAACTGTTTTTT

clone_size: -
j_call: TRBJ2-7
d_call: TRBD1
v_call: TRBV5-6
cdr3_aa: CASSHPGQLAYEQYF
cdr3_nt: TGTGCCAGCAGCCATCCGGGACAGCTAGCCTACGAGCAGTACTTC

clone_size: -
j_call: TRBJ1-5
d_call: TRBD1
v_call: TRBV12-3/TRBV12-4
cdr3_aa: CASRRTGLSNQPQHF
cdr3_nt: TGTGCCAGCAGAAGGACAGGGTTGAGCAATCAGCCCCAGCATTTT

clone_size: -
j_call: TRBJ1-5
d_call: TRBD1
v_call: TRBV20-1
cdr3_aa: CSASFRGYNQPQHF
cdr3_nt: TGCAGTGCTAGTTTCAGGGGGTACAATCAGCCCCAGCATTTT

clone_size: -
j_call: TRBJ2-3
d_call: -
v_call: TRBV5-1
cdr3_aa: CASSSNRAYSTDTQYF
cdr3_nt: TGCGCCAGCAGCTCAAACAGGGCCTATAGCACAGATACGCAGTATTTT

clone_size: -
j_call: TRBJ2-1
d_call: TRBD2
v_call: TRBV30
cdr3_aa: CAWSLGDYSGSGQFF
cdr3_nt: TGTGCCTGGAGTTTAGGGGACTATAGCGGGAGTGGGCAGTTCTTC

clone_size: few
j_call: TRBJ1-1
d_call: -
v_call: TRBV5-1
cdr3_aa: CASSRIVDTEAFF
cdr3_nt: TGCGCCAGCTCCCGAATCGTGGACACTGAAGCTTTCTTT

clone_size: few
j_call: TRBJ2-7
d_call: TRBD1
v_call: TRBV5-1
cdr3_aa: CASSFWTGVHEQYF
cdr3_nt: TGCGCCAGCAGCTTCTGGACAGGGGTCCACGAGCAGTACTTC

clone_size: few
j_call: TRBJ2-7
d_call: TRBD1
v_call: TRBV27
cdr3_aa: CASSLSERTGSYEQYF
cdr3_nt: TGTGCCAGCAGTTTATCGGAACGGACAGGGTCCTACGAGCAGTACTTC

clone_size: -
j_call: TRBJ2-7
d_call: -
v_call: TRBV3-1
cdr3_aa: CASSQETSEQYF
cdr3_nt: TGTGCCAGCAGCCAAGAGACAAGTGAGCAGTACTTC

clone_size: -
j_call: TRBJ2-1
d_call: TRBD1
v_call: TRBV27
cdr3_aa: CASRIRTGAIEQFF
cdr3_nt: TGTGCCAGCCGAATCCGGACAGGGGCGATTGAGCAGTTCTTC

clone_size: -
j_call: TRBJ1-2
d_call: -
v_call: TRBV29-1
cdr3_aa: CSVEERRTANYGYTF
cdr3_nt: TGCAGCGTTGAAGAGAGAAGGACAGCTAACTATGGCTACACCTTC

clone_size: -
j_call: TRBJ1-5
d_call: -
v_call: TRBV6-5
cdr3_aa: CASSPREGRPQHF
cdr3_nt: TGTGCCAGCAGCCCCCGCGAAGGGAGGCCCCAGCATTTT

clone_size: -
j_call: TRBJ2-5
d_call: -
v_call: TRBV7-9
cdr3_aa: CASSLLLVETQYF
cdr3_nt: TGTGCCAGCAGCTTACTGTTGGTAGAGACCCAGTACTTC

clone_size: -
j_call: TRBJ2-7
d_call: TRBD2
v_call: TRBV7-2
cdr3_aa: CASSPILAGAHEQYF
cdr3_nt: TGTGCCAGCAGCCCTATACTAGCGGGAGCCCACGAGCAGTACTTC

clone_size: -
j_call: TRBJ1-1
d_call: -
v_call: TRBV6-5
cdr3_aa: CASSGTPKRALGAFF
cdr3_nt: TGTGCCAGCAGTGGAACCCCAAAAAGAGCCCTAGGGGCTTTCTTT

clone_size: few
j_call: TRBJ2-5
d_call: -
v_call: TRBV7-9
cdr3_aa: CASSTLTRVESIVANKETQYF
cdr3_nt: TGTGCCAGCAGCACCTTAACCCGGGTGGAGAGCATAGTAGCCAATAAAGAGACCCAGTACTTC

clone_size: few
j_call: TRBJ1-1
d_call: TRBD1
v_call: TRBV6-5
cdr3_aa: CASSYDRGLYTEAFF
cdr3_nt: TGTGCCAGCAGTTACGACAGGGGGCTTTACACTGAAGCTTTCTTT

clone_size: -
j_call: TRBJ2-4
d_call: TRBD2
v_call: TRBV12-3/TRBV12-4
cdr3_aa: CASSVSGVYIQYF
cdr3_nt: TGTGCCAGCAGTGTCAGCGGGGTGTACATTCAGTACTTC

clone_size: few
j_call: TRBJ2-1
d_call: TRBD2
v_call: TRBV5-1
cdr3_aa: CASSSLLAGVVGNEQFF
cdr3_nt: TGCGCCAGCAGCTCCTTACTAGCGGGAGTTGTGGGCAATGAGCAGTTCTTC

clone_size: -
j_call: TRBJ2-5
d_call: -
v_call: TRBV20-1
cdr3_aa: CSARPFSTETQYF
cdr3_nt: TGCAGTGCTAGACCTTTCTCAACAGAGACCCAGTACTTC

clone_size: -
j_call: TRBJ1-2
d_call: TRBD1
v_call: TRBV12-3/TRBV12-4
cdr3_aa: CASSPSGQGADGYTF
cdr3_nt: TGTGCCAGCAGCCCCTCGGGGCAGGGGGCGGATGGCTACACCTTC

clone_size: many
j_call: TRBJ2-2
d_call: -
v_call: TRBV21-1
cdr3_aa: CASSGRIRNTGELFF
cdr3_nt: TGTGCCAGCAGCGGGAGGATCCGGAACACCGGGGAGCTGTTTTTT

clone_size: -
j_call: TRBJ1-2
d_call: -
v_call: TRBV5-6
cdr3_aa: CASSFGQEQYGYTF
cdr3_nt: TGTGCCAGCAGCTTTGGCCAAGAACAGTATGGCTACACCTTC

clone_size: -
j_call: TRBJ2-1
d_call: TRBD1
v_call: TRBV4-1
cdr3_aa: CASSQGQGFNEQFF
cdr3_nt: TGCGCCAGCAGCCAAGGACAGGGGTTCAATGAGCAGTTCTTC

clone_size: few
j_call: TRBJ1-2
d_call: -
v_call: TRBV12-3/TRBV12-4
cdr3_aa: CASSLTRFGYTF
cdr3_nt: TGTGCCAGCAGCCTCACCAGATTTGGCTACACCTTC

clone_size: -
j_call: TRBJ2-1
d_call: -
v_call: TRBV5-4
cdr3_aa: CASSFKGLAYNEQFF
cdr3_nt: TGTGCCAGCAGCTTCAAAGGCTTGGCCTACAATGAGCAGTTCTTC

clone_size: -
j_call: TRBJ2-3
d_call: -
v_call: TRBV24-1
cdr3_aa: CATSDHLGTATDTQYF
cdr3_nt: TGTGCCACCAGTGACCACCTGGGGACGGCTACAGATACGCAGTATTTT

clone_size: -
j_call: TRBJ2-2
d_call: TRBD1
v_call: TRBV14
cdr3_aa: CASPTGADTGELFF
cdr3_nt: TGTGCCAGCCCAACAGGGGCGGACACCGGGGAGCTGTTTTTT

clone_size: -
j_call: TRBJ2-1
d_call: TRBD2
v_call: TRBV5-1
cdr3_aa: CASSLGTSGGANEQFF
cdr3_nt: TGCGCCAGCAGCTTGGGGACTAGCGGGGGGGCGAATGAGCAGTTCTTC

clone_size: -
j_call: TRBJ2-5
d_call: -
v_call: TRBV29-1
cdr3_aa: CSVARDLDQETQYF
cdr3_nt: TGCAGCGTTGCCCGGGACTTAGATCAAGAGACCCAGTACTTC

clone_size: few
j_call: TRBJ2-1
d_call: -
v_call: TRBV2
cdr3_aa: CASTPNGAGRNEQFF
cdr3_nt: TGTGCCAGCACTCCGAATGGGGCAGGGAGGAATGAGCAGTTCTTC

clone_size: few
j_call: TRBJ1-1
d_call: -
v_call: TRBV7-2
cdr3_aa: CASSFGFLNTEAFF
cdr3_nt: TGTGCCAGCAGCTTTGGATTCCTGAACACTGAAGCTTTCTTT

clone_size: -
j_call: TRBJ2-3
d_call: -
v_call: TRBV29-1
cdr3_aa: CSVCVVAVDTQYF
cdr3_nt: TGCAGCGTTTGCGTTGTCGCAGTGGATACGCAGTATTTT

clone_size: -
j_call: TRBJ1-2
d_call: -
v_call: TRBV12-3/TRBV12-4
cdr3_aa: CASSRISSDGYTF
cdr3_nt: TGTGCCAGCAGCAGAATTAGTTCGGATGGCTACACCTTC

clone_size: few
j_call: TRBJ2-1
d_call: TRBD2
v_call: TRBV30
cdr3_aa: CAWRTSEIYNEQFF
cdr3_nt: TGTGCCTGGAGAACTAGCGAGATCTACAATGAGCAGTTCTTC

clone_size: -
j_call: TRBJ2-4
d_call: -
v_call: TRBV3-1
cdr3_aa: CASSQLTKNIQYF
cdr3_nt: TGTGCCAGCAGCCAACTGACCAAAAACATTCAGTACTTC

clone_size: -
j_call: TRBJ2-7
d_call: TRBD1
v_call: TRBV12-3/TRBV12-4
cdr3_aa: CASSLKARQGDEQYF
cdr3_nt: TGTGCCAGCAGTTTAAAGGCGAGACAGGGGGACGAGCAGTACTTC

clone_size: few
j_call: TRBJ2-2
d_call: TRBD1
v_call: TRBV7-9
cdr3_aa: CASTPQDRPNTGELFF
cdr3_nt: TGTGCCAGCACCCCCCAGGACAGGCCGAACACCGGGGAGCTGTTTTTT

clone_size: few
j_call: TRBJ2-4
d_call: TRBD1
v_call: TRBV27
cdr3_aa: CASSARQGTLAKNIQYF
cdr3_nt: TGTGCCAGCAGTGCTCGACAGGGCACCTTAGCCAAAAACATTCAGTACTTC

clone_size: few
j_call: TRBJ2-7
d_call: TRBD2
v_call: TRBV9
cdr3_aa: CASSAGTSGYEQYF
cdr3_nt: TGTGCCAGCAGCGCCGGGACTAGCGGCTACGAGCAGTACTTC

clone_size: many
j_call: TRBJ2-2
d_call: -
v_call: TRBV7-3
cdr3_aa: CASGRAGELFF
cdr3_nt: TGTGCCAGCGGTCGGGCCGGGGAGCTGTTTTTT

clone_size: -
j_call: TRBJ2-3
d_call: TRBD2
v_call: TRBV12-3/TRBV12-4
cdr3_aa: CASSLGLAGGNGTDTQYF
cdr3_nt: TGTGCCAGCAGTCTAGGACTAGCGGGGGGGAATGGCACAGATACGCAGTATTTT

clone_size: -
j_call: TRBJ1-1
d_call: -
v_call: TRBV14
cdr3_aa: CASSLQEAFF
cdr3_nt: TGTGCCAGCTCTCTCCAGGAAGCTTTCTTT

clone_size: -
j_call: TRBJ1-6
d_call: -
v_call: TRBV7-3
cdr3_aa: CAGQGYNSPLHF
cdr3_nt: TGTGCCGGCCAGGGCTATAATTCACCCCTCCACTTT

clone_size: -
j_call: TRBJ2-3
d_call: -
v_call: TRBV7-6
cdr3_aa: CASSHLGMGATDTQYF
cdr3_nt: TGTGCCAGCAGCCACCTCGGGATGGGGGCCACAGATACGCAGTATTTT